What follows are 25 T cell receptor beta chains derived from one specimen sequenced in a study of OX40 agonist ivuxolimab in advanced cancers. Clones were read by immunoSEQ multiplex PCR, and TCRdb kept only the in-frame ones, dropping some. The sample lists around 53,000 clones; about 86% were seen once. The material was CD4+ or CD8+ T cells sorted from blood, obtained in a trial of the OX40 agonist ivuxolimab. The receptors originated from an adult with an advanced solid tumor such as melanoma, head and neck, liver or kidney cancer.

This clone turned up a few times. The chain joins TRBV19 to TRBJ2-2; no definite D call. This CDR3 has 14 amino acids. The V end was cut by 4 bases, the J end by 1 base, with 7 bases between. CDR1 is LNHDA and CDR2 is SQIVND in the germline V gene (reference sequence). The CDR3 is CASSKGLNTGELFF. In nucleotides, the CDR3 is TGTGCCAGTAGTAAAGGGTTGAACACCGGGGAGCTGTTTTTT.

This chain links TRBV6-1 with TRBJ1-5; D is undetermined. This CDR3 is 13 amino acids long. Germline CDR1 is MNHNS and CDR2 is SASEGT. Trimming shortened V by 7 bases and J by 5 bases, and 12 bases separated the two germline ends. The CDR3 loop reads CASTTEPYQPQHF. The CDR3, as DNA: TGTGCCAGCACCACCGAACCCTATCAGCCCCAGCATTTT.

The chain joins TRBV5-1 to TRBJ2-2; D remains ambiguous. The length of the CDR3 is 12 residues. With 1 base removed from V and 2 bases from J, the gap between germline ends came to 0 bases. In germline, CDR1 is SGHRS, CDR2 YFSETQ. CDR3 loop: CASSLNTGELFF. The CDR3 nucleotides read TGCGCCAGCAGCTTGAACACCGGGGAGCTGTTTTTT.

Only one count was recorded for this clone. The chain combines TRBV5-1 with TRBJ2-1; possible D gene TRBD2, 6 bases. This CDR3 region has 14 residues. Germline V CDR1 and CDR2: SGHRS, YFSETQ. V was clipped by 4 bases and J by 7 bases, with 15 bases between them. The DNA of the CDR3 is TGCGCCAGCAGCGCAGACCTAGCGTGGAATGAGCAGTTCTTC. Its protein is CASSADLAWNEQFF.

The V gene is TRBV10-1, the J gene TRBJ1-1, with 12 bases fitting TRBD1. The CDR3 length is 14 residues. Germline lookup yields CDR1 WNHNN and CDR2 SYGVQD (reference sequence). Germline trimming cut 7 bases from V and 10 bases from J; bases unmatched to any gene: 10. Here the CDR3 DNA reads TGCGCCAGCACCCCGGGACAGGGGGCTAGGCGAGCTTTCTTT. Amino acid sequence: CASTPGQGARRAFF.

CDR3 residues: CASSMGGANQPQHF. The DNA for the CDR3 is TGTGCCAGTAGTATGGGGGGGGCCAATCAGCCCCAGCATTTT. J is TRBJ1-5 and V is TRBV19, with D perhaps matching TRBD1 (6 bases). This CDR3 has 14 residues. CDR1 LNHDA and CDR2 SQIVND come from the germline V gene (reference sequence). Trimming shortened V by 3 bases and J by 3 bases, and 9 bases separated the two germline ends.

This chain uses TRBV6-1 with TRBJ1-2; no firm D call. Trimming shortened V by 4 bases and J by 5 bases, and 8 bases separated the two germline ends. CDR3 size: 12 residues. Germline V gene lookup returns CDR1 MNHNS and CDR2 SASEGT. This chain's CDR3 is CASSAPEYGYTF. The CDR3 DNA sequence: TGTGCCAGCAGTGCCCCGGAGTATGGCTACACCTTC.

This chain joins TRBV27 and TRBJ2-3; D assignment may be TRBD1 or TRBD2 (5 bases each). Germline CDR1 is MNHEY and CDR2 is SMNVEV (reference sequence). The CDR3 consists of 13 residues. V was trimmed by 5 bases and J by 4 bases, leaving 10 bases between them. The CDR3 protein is CASSPRGSDTQYF. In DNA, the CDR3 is TGTGCCAGCAGTCCGAGGGGCTCAGATACGCAGTATTTT.

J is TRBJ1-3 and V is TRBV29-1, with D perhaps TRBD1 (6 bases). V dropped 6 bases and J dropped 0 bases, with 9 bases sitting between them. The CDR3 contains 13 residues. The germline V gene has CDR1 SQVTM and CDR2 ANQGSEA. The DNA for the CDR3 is TGCAGCGTCAGGACAGCCTCTGGAAACACCATATATTTT. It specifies CSVRTASGNTIYF.

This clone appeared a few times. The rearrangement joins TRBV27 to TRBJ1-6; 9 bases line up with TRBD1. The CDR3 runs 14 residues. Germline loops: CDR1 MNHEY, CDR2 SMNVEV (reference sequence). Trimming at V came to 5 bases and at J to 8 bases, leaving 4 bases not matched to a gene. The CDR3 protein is CASSPGTGYSPLHF. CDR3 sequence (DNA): TGTGCCAGCAGTCCCGGGACAGGGTATTCACCCCTCCACTTT.

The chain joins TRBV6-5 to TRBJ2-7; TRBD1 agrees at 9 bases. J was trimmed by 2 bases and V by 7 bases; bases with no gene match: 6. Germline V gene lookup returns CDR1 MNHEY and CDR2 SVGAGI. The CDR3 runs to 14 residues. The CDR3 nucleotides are TGTGCCAGCACCTCGGGACAGGGTACCTACGAGCAGTACTTC. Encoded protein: CASTSGQGTYEQYF.

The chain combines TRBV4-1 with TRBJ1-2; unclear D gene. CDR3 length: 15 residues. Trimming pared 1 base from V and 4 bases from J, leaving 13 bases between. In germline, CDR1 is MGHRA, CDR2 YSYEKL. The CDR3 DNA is TGCGCCAGCAGCCAAGGCGGAGTTTATTTCTATGGCTACACCTTC. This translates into CASSQGGVYFYGYTF.

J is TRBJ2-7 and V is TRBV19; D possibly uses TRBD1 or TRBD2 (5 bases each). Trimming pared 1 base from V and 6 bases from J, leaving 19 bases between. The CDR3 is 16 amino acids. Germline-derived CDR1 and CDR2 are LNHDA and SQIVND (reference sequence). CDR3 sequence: CASSIVSGTGPLEQYF. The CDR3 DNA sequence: TGTGCCAGTAGTATAGTCTCCGGGACCGGGCCTCTCGAGCAGTACTTC.

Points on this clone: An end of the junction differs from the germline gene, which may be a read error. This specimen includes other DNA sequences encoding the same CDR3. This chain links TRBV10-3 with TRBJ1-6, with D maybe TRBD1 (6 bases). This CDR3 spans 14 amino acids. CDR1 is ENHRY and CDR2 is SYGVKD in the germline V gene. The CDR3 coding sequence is TGTGCCATCAGTCCACAGGGAGATAATTCGCCCCTCCACTTT. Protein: CAISPQGDNSPLHF.

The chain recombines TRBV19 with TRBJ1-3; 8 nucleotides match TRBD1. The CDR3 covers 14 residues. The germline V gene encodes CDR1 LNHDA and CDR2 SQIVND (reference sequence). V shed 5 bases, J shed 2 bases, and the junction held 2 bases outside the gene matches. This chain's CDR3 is CASSAGGAGNTIYF. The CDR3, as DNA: TGTGCCAGTAGTGCAGGGGGCGCTGGAAACACCATATATTTT.

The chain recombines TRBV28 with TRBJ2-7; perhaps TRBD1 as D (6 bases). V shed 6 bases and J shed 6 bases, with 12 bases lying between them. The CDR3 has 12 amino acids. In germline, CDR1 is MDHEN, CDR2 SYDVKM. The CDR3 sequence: CASRITGTEQYF. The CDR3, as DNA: TGTGCCAGCAGAATCACAGGGACCGAGCAGTACTTC.

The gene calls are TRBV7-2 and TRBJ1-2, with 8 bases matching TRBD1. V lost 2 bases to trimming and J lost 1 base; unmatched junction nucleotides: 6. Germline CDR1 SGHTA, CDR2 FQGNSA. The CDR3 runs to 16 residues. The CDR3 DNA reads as TGTGCCAGCAGCTTATTGCCAGGGGGCTTTAACTATGGCTACACCTTC. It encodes CASSLLPGGFNYGYTF.

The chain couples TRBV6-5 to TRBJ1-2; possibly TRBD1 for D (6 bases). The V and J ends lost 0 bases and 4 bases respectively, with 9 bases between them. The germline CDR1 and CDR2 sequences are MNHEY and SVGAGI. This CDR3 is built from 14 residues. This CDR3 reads CASSYSGRGYGYTF. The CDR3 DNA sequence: TGTGCCAGCAGTTACTCTGGCAGGGGCTATGGCTACACCTTC.

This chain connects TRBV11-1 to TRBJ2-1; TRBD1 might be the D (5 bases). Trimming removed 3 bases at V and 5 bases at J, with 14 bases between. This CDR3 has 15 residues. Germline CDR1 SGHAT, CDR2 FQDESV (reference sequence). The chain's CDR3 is CASSFGEDTDNEQFF. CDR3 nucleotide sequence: TGTGCCAGCAGCTTTGGCGAGGACACTGACAATGAGCAGTTCTTC. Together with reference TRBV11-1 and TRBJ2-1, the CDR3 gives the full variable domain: EAEVAQSPRYKITEKSQAVAFWCDPISGHATLYWYRQILGQGPELLVQFQDESVVDDSQLPKDRFSAERLKGVDSTLKIQPAELGDSAMYLCASSFGEDTDNEQFFGPGTRLTVL.

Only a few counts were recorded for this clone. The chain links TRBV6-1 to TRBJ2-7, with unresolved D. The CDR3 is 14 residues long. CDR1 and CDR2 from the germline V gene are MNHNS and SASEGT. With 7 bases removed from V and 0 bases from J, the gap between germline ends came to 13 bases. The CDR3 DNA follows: TGTGCCAGCAAGTTCGACCCGAGCTCCTACGAGCAGTACTTC. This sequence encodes CASKFDPSSYEQYF.

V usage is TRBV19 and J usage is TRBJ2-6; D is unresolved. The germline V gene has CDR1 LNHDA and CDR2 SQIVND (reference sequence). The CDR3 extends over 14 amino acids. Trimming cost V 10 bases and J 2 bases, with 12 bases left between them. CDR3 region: CATATSAGANVLTF. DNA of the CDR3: TGTGCCACCGCCACCTCCGCTGGGGCCAACGTCCTGACTTTC.

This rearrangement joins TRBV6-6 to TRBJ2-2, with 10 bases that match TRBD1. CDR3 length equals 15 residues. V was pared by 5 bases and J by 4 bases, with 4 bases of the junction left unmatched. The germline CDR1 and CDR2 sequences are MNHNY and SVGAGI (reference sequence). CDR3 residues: CASSPGQGTTGELFF. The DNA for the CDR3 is TGTGCCAGCAGTCCGGGACAGGGGACCACCGGGGAGCTGTTTTTT.

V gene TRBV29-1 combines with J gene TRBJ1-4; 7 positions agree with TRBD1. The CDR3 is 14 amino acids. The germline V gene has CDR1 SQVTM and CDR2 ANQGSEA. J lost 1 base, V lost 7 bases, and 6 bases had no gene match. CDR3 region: CSAKPGGTNEKLFF. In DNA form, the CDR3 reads TGCAGCGCCAAGCCAGGGGGAACTAATGAAAAACTGTTTTTT.

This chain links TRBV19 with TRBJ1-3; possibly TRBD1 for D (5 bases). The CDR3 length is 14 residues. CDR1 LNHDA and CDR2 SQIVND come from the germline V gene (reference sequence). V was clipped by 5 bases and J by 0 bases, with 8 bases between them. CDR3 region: CASSGALSGNTIYF. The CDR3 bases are TGTGCCAGTAGTGGGGCTCTCTCTGGAAACACCATATATTTT.

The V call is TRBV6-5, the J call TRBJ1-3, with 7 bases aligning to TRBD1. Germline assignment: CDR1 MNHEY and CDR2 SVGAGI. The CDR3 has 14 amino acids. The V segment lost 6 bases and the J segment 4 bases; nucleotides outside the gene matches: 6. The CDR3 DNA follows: TGTGCCAGCAGACCCGGGACAGCCGGAAACACCATATATTTT. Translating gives CASRPGTAGNTIYF.